This T cell receptor beta chain was identified in a study of response to subunit inactivated influenza vaccine (dated by TCRdb to 2016 to 2019). Study-level background: Deep quantitative T cell receptor repertoire profiling was used in the study to track responses to a trivalent subunit inactivated influenza vaccine.

CDR1 and CDR2 (SGHRS, YFSETQ) derive from the germline V gene. V is clipped by 4 bases and J by 6 bases, and the sequence between their germline boundaries is 22 bases long. The CDR3 spans 17 residues, from the cysteine through the phenylalanine. Here the CDR3 DNA is all that survives: 51 bases in frame from base 1. This clonotype has just a few counts. What antigen it recognizes has not been identified. No per-base quality is available; no much larger clone lies one base away. Summary of the overall study and its limitations: The authors proposed that each seasonal influenza vaccination may bring in only a limited number of new T cells.

The library was prepared using RT-PCR. Sequencing was carried out with an Illumina HiSeq 2500. Using fastp trimming at Q25 and MiXCR clonotype assembly, TCRdb reanalyzed the public sequencing data and kept in-frame beta chains. Rows matching on CDR3 protein sequence are summarized as one entry with the most common DNA and genes. The sample table shows 630,000 or so distinct CDR3 sequences, and 15% to 19% are seen once. Of the sample, roughly 11% is held by the ten largest clones. Sequenced material: PBMCs from blood, taken 11 to 12 days after vaccination. The V and J segments used are TRBV5-1 and TRBJ2-2; TRBD1 is a weak D gene call, 6 bases matching. The origin of this receptor is a man aged 50-59 years who received an inactivated influenza vaccine. Donor details come from another sample of the same person, matched by shared clones. The sequenced DNA is TGCGCCAGCAGCACAACTACAGGGTTGGGGTACGCCGGGGAGCTGTTTTTT. This encodes CASSTTTGLGYAGELFF.